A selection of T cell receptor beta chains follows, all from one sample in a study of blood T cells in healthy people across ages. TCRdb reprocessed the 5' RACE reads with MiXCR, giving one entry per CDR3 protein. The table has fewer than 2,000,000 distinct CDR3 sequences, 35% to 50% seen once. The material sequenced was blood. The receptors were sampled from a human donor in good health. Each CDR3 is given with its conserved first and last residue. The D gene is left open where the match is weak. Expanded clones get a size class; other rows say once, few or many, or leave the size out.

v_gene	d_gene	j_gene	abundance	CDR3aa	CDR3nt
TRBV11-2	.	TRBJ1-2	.	CASSLDPFLGYTF	TGTGCCAGCAGCCTCGACCCTTTCTTAGGCTACACCTTC
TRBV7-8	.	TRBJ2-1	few	CASSSSRDSEQFF	TGTGCCAGCAGCTCCAGCAGGGATAGTGAGCAGTTCTTC
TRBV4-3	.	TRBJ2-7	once	CASSQIEAGYEQYF	TGCGCCAGCAGCCAGATCGAGGCGGGGTACGAGCAGTACTTC
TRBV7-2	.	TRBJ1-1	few	CASSLDPGETEAFF	TGTGCCAGCAGCTTAGATCCAGGGGAAACTGAAGCTTTCTTT
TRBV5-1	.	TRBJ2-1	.	CASSLEDYYNEQFF	TGCGCCAGCAGCTTGGAGGACTACTACAATGAGCAGTTCTTC
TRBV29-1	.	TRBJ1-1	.	CSVEPSGTEAFF	TGCAGCGTTGAGCCGTCCGGCACTGAAGCTTTCTTT
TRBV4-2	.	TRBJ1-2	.	CASSQDSGTNYGYTF	TGTGCCAGCAGCCAAGATTCGGGAACTAACTATGGCTACACCTTC
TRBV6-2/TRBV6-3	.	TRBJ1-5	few	CASSYVSSEQPQHF	TGTGCCAGCAGTTACGTATCTTCCGAACAGCCCCAGCATTTT
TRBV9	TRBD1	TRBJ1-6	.	CASSPPRQGASYNSPLHF	TGTGCCAGCAGCCCACCCCGACAGGGGGCATCCTATAATTCACCCCTCCACTTT
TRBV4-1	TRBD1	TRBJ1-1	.	CASREQGAFAEAFF	TGCGCCAGCAGGGAACAGGGGGCTTTCGCTGAAGCTTTCTTT
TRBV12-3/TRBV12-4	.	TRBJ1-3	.	CASSFLGGSGNTIYF	TGTGCCAGCAGTTTTCTTGGGGGCTCTGGAAACACCATATATTTT
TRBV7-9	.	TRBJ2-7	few	CASSGARQGTYEQYF	TGTGCCAGCAGCGGAGCCAGGCAGGGGACCTACGAGCAGTACTTC
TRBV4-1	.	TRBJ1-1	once	CASSLGDRTQEAFF	TGCGCCAGCAGCCTGGGAGACAGGACTCAGGAAGCTTTCTTT
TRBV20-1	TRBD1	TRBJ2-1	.	CSAIKRVGQGDEQFF	TGCAGTGCTATCAAACGAGTGGGACAGGGAGACGAGCAGTTCTTC
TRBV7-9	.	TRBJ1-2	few	CASSQWTSPYGYTF	TGTGCCAGCAGCCAATGGACTTCTCCTTATGGCTACACCTTC
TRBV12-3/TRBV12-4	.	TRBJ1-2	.	CASSRLRSDGYTF	TGTGCCAGCAGTCGTCTGAGATCGGATGGCTACACCTTC
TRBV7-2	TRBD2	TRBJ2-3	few	CASSFNPPDGGGHQYF	TGTGCCAGCAGCTTTAATCCCCCGGACGGGGGGGGTCATCAGTATTTT
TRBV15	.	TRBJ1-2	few	CATSRGGGGLEVGYTF	TGTGCCACCAGCAGAGGGGGGGGAGGGTTGGAAGTTGGCTACACCTTC
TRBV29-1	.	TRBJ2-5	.	CSVEGSWLQEAQYF	TGCAGCGTTGAGGGGAGCTGGCTGCAAGAGGCCCAGTACTTC
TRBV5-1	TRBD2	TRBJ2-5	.	CASSFTSGGAKDEQYF	TGCGCCAGCAGCTTTACTAGCGGGGGGGCCAAGGATGAGCAGTACTTC
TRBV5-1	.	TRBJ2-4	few	CASSIWGPASYWYF	TGCGCCAGCAGCATATGGGGCCCCGCTTCCTATTGGTACTTC
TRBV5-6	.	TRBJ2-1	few	CASSGEDNEQFF	TGTGCCAGCAGCGGGGAGGACAATGAGCAGTTCTTC
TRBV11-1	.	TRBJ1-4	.	CASSSLGDPRYEKLFF	TGTGCCAGCAGCTCGCTTGGGGACCCACGGTATGAAAAACTGTTTTTT
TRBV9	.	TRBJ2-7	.	CASSVGVEGYEQYF	TGTGCCAGCAGCGTAGGGGTTGAAGGCTACGAGCAGTACTTC
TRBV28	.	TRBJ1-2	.	CASLKGGGPLSNYGYTF	TGTGCCAGCCTGAAAGGTGGAGGGCCGCTATCGAACTATGGCTACACCTTC
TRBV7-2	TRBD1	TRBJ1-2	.	CASSFLPGQGPYGYTF	TGTGCCAGCAGCTTCCTTCCGGGACAGGGGCCCTATGGCTACACCTTC
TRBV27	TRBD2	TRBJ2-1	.	CASSSHTSGGVSYNEQFF	TGTGCCAGCAGTTCTCACACTAGCGGGGGAGTCTCCTACAATGAGCAGTTCTTC
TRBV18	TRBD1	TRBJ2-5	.	CASSGQGALETQYF	TGTGCCAGCTCGGGACAGGGGGCATTGGAGACCCAGTACTTC
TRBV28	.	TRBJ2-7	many	CASREGGEGSYEQYF	TGTGCCAGCAGAGAAGGGGGGGAAGGGTCCTACGAGCAGTACTTC
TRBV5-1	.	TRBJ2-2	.	CASRGGGEHTGELFF	TGCGCCAGCAGGGGTGGAGGGGAGCACACCGGGGAGCTGTTTTTT
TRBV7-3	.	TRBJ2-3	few	CASSLTQGRTDTQYF	TGTGCCAGCAGCCTTACGCAGGGGCGCACAGATACGCAGTATTTT
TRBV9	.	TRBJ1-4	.	CASSVVGDSEKLFF	TGTGCCAGCAGCGTCGTGGGGGATAGTGAAAAACTGTTTTTT
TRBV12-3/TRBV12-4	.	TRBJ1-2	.	CASSPHALGGYTF	TGTGCCAGCAGTCCCCATGCTCTGGGTGGCTACACCTTC
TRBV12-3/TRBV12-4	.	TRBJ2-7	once	CASSFRGRARTYEQYF	TGTGCCAGCAGTTTTAGGGGGAGGGCACGGACCTACGAGCAGTACTTC
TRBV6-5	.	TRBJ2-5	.	CASMGEVPAGGTQYF	TGTGCCAGCATGGGGGAGGTTCCTGCAGGAGGGACCCAGTACTTC
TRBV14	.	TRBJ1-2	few	CASSRTVGGGNYGYTF	TGTGCCAGCAGCCGGACGGTAGGGGGGGGCAACTATGGCTACACCTTC
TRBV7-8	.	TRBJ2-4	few	CASSSPGMGTRLEQYF	TGTGCCAGCAGCTCGCCCGGGATGGGGACCCGCCTTGAGCAGTACTTC
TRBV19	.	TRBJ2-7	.	CASSIRDGPYEQYF	TGTGCCAGTAGTATAAGGGACGGTCCCTACGAGCAGTACTTC
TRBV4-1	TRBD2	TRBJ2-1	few	CASSQYFGGGVGNEQFF	TGCGCCAGCAGCCAATATTTTGGCGGGGGGGTTGGCAATGAGCAGTTCTTC
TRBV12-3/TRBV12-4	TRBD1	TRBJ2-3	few	CASSSTGGEKLDTQYF	TGTGCCAGCAGTTCGACAGGGGGTGAGAAGCTAGATACGCAGTATTTT
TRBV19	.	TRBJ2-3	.	CASSPGMNTQYF	TGTGCCAGTAGCCCGGGAATGAATACGCAGTATTTT
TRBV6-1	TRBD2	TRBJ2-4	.	CASIGTSGATGYNEQYF	TGTGCCAGCATCGGGACTAGCGGGGCCACAGGATACAATGAGCAGTACTTC
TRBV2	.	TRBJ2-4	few	CASSEEFQNIQYF	TGTGCCAGCAGTGAAGAGTTCCAAAACATTCAGTACTTC
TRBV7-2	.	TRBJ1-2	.	CASSLEVMGAFHGYTF	TGTGCCAGCAGCTTAGAGGTGATGGGGGCGTTTCATGGCTACACCTTC
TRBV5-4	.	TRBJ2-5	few	CASSSRLGGSDIETQYF	TGTGCCAGCAGCTCCCGTTTGGGGGGCTCAGATATAGAGACCCAGTACTTC
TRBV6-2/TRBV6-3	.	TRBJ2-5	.	CASSLTRRAVQETQYF	TGTGCCAGCAGTTTGACCCGTAGGGCGGTTCAAGAGACCCAGTACTTC
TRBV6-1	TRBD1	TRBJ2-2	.	CTSRGQPHNTGELFF	TGTACCAGCAGGGGACAGCCCCATAACACCGGGGAGCTGTTTTTT
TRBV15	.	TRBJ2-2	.	CATSRGLQGYISNTGELFF	TGTGCCACCAGCAGAGGGTTACAGGGTTATATTTCGAACACCGGGGAGCTGTTTTTT
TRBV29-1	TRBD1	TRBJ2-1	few	CSVCVQGKNGEQFF	TGCAGCGTTTGTGTACAGGGGAAGAATGGTGAGCAGTTCTTC
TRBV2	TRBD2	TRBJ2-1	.	CASSESPLTGGPRNEQFF	TGTGCCAGCAGTGAATCCCCCCTAACGGGGGGGCCCCGTAATGAGCAGTTCTTC
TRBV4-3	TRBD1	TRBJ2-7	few	CASSQGPGQGSYEQYF	TGCGCCAGCAGCCAAGGACCGGGACAGGGGTCCTACGAGCAGTACTTC